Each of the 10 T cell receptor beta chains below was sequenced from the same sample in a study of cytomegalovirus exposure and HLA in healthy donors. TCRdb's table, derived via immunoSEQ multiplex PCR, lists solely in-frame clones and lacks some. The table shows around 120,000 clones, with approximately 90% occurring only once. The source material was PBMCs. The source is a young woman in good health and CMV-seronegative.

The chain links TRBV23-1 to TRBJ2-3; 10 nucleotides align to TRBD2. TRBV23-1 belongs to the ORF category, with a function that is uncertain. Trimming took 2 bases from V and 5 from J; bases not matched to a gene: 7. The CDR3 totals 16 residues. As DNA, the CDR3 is TGCGCCAGCAGTCAAGGGAGCGGGGGGGCGTTAGATACGCAGTATTTT. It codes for CASSQGSGGALDTQYF.

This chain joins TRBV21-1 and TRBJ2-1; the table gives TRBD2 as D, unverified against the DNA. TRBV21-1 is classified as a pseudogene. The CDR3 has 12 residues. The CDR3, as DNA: TGTGCCAGCCGGCGGGCTAACAATGAGCAGTTCTTC. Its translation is CASRRANNEQFF.

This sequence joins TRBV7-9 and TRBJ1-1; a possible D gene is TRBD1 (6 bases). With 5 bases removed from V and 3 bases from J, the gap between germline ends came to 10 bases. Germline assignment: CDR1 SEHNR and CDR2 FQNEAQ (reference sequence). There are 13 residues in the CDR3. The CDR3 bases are TGTGCCAGCAGCCGTCAGGGGTACACTGAAGCTTTCTTT. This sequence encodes CASSRQGYTEAFF.

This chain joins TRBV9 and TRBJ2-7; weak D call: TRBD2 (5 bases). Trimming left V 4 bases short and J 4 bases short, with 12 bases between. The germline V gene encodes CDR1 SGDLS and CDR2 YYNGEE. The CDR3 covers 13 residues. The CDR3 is CASSKGLSYEQYF. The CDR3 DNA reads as TGTGCCAGCAGCAAAGGACTTTCTTACGAGCAGTACTTC.

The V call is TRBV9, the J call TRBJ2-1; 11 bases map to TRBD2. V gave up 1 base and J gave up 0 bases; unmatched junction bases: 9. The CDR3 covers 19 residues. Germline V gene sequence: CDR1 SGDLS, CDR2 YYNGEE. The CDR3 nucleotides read TGTGCCAGCAGCGTACCCCTAGCGGGGGGCGGTAGCTCCTACAATGAGCAGTTCTTC. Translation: CASSVPLAGGGSSYNEQFF.

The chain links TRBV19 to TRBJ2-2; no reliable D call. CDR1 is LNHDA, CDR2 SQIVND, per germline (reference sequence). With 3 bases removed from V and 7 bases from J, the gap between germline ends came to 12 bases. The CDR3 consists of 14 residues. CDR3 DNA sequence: TGTGCCAGTAGTATTTCGACTCTGGGCGGGGAGCTGTTTTTT. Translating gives CASSISTLGGELFF.

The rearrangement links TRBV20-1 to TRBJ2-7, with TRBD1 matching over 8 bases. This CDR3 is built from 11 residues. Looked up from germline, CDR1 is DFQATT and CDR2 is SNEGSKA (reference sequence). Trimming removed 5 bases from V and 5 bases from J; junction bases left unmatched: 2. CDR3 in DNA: TGCAGTGCTGGGACAGGTAACGAGCAGTACTTC. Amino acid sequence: CSAGTGNEQYF.

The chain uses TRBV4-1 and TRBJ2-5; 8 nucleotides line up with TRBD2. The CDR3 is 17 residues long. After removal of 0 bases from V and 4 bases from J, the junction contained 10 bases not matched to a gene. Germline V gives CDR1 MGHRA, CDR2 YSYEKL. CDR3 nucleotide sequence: TGCGCCAGCAGCCAAGAAAGAGGAGCGGGAGTTCGAGAGACCCAGTACTTC. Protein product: CASSQERGAGVRETQYF.

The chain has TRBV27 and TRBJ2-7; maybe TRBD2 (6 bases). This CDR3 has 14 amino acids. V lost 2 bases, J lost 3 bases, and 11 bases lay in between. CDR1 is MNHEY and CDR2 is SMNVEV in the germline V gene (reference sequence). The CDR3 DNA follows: TGTGCCAGCAGTTTAGCGCGGGGACTCTACGAGCAGTACTTC. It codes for CASSLARGLYEQYF.

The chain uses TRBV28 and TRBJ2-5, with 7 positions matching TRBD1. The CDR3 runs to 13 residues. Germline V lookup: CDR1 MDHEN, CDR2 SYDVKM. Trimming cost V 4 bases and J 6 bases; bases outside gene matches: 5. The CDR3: CASSSGQLKTQYF. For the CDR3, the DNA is TGTGCCAGCAGTTCGGGACAGTTGAAGACCCAGTACTTC.